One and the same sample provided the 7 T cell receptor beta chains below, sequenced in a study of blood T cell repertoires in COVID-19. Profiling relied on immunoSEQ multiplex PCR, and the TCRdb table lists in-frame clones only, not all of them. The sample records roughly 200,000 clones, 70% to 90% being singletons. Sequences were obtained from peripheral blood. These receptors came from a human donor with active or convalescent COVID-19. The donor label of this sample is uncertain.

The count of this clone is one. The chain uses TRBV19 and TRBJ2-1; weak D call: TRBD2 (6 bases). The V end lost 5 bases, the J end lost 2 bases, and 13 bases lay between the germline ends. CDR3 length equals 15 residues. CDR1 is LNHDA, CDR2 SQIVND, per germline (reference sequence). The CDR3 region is CASSARDSTYNEQFF. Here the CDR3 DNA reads TGTGCCAGTAGTGCCCGGGACTCAACCTACAATGAGCAGTTCTTC.

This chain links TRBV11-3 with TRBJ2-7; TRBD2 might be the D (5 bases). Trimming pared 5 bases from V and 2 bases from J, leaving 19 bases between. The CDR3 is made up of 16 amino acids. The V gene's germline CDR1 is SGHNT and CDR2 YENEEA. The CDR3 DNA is TGTGCCAGCAGCCCGGTTTCGACGGAGGCCCCCTACGAGCAGTACTTC. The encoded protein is CASSPVSTEAPYEQYF.

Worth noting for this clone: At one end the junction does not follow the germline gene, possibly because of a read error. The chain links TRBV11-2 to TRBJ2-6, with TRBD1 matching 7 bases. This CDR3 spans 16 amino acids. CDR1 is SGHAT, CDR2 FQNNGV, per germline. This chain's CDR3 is CASSLDRASGANVLTF. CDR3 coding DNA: TGTGCCAGCAGCCTAGACAGGGCTTCTGGGGCCAACGTCCTGACTTTC.

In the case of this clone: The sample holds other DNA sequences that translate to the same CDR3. The CDR3 nucleotides read TGTGCCAGCAGCGTGGGACAGGGCAACTATGGCTACACCTTC. Translating it yields CASSVGQGNYGYTF. V usage is TRBV9 and J usage is TRBJ1-2, with 9 bases identical to TRBD1. Germline CDR1 is SGDLS and CDR2 is YYNGEE. V lost 2 bases to trimming and J lost 2 bases; unmatched junction nucleotides: 1. The length of the CDR3 is 14 residues.

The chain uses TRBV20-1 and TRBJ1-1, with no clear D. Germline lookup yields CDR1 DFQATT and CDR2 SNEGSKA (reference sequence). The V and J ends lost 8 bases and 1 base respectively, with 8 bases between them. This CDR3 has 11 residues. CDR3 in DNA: TGCAGTCCCTCAGGGAACACTGAAGCTTTCTTT. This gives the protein CSPSGNTEAFF.

This chain's CDR3 is CASSLGDSEAFF. The CDR3 nucleotides read TGTGCCAGCAGTTTAGGGGACAGCGAAGCTTTCTTT. The genes are TRBV28 and TRBJ1-1; 7 nucleotides line up with TRBD1. Germline values: CDR1 MDHEN, CDR2 SYDVKM. With V trimmed by 2 bases and J by 8 bases, 2 bases remained unmatched. This CDR3 comprises 12 residues.

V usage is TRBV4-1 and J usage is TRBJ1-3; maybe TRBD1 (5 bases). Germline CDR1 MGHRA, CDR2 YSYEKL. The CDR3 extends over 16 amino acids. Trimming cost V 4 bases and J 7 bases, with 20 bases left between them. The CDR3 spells CASSPSWGEVGNTIYF. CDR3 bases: TGCGCCAGCAGCCCTTCCTGGGGGGAAGTCGGTAACACCATATATTTT.